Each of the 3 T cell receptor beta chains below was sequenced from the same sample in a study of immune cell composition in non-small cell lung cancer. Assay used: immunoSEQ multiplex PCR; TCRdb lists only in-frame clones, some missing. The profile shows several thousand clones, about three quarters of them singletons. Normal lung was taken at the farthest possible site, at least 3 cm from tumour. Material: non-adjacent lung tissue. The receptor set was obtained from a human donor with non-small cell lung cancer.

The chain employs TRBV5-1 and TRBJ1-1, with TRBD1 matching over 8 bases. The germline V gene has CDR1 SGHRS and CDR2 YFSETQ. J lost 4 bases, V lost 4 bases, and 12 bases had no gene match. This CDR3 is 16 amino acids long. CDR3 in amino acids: CASSPRQGRKATEAFF. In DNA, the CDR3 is TGCGCCAGCAGCCCTAGACAGGGGAGGAAGGCCACTGAAGCTTTCTTT. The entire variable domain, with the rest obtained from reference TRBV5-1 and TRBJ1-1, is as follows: KAGVTQTPRYLIKTRGQQVTLSCSPISGHRSVSWYQQTPGQGLQFLFEYFSETQRNKGNFPGRFSGRQFSNSRSEMNVSTLELGDSALYLCASSPRQGRKATEAFFGQGTRLTVV.

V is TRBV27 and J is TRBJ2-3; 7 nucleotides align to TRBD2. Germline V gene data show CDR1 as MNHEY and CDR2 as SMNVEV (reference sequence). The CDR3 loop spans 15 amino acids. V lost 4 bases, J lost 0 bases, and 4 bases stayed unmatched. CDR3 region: CASSWEGRSTDTQYF. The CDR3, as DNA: TGTGCCAGCAGTTGGGAGGGGCGGAGCACAGATACGCAGTATTTT.

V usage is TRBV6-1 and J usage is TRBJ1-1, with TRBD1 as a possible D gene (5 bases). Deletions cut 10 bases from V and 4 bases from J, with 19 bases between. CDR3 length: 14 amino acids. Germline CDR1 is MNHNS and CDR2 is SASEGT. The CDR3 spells CATTDILGLTEAFF. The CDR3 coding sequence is TGTGCCACCACAGATATTTTGGGACTCACTGAAGCTTTCTTT.